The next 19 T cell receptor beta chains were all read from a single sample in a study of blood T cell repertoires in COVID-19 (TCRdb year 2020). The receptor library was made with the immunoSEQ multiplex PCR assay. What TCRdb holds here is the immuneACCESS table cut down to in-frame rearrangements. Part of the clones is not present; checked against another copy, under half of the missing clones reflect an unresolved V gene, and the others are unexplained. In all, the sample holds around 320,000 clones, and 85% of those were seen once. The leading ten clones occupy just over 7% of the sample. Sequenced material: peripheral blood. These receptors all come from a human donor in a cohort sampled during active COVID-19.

CDR3 protein: CASSPTGGRYTF. Here the CDR3 DNA reads TGTGCCAGCAGCCCGACAGGGGGCCGCTACACCTTC. This chain joins TRBV7-2 and TRBJ1-2; TRBD1 matches at 10 bases. Trimming took 5 bases from V and 9 from J; bases not matched to a gene: 3. In germline, CDR1 is SGHTA, CDR2 FQGNSA. CDR3 length: 12 residues. Filled out from reference TRBV7-2 and TRBJ1-2, the complete variable domain reads GAGVSQSPSNKVTEKGKDVELRCDPISGHTALYWYRQSLGQGLEFLIYFQGNSAPDKSGLPSDRFSAERTGGSVSTLTIQRTQQEDSAVYLCASSPTGGRYTFGSGTRLTVV.

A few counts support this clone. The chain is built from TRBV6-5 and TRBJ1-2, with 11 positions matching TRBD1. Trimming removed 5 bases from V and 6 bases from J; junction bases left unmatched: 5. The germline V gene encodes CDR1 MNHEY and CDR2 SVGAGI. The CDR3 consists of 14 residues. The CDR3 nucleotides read TGTGCCAGCAGTAGGGACAGGGGGGGTAATGGCTACACCTTC. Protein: CASSRDRGGNGYTF.

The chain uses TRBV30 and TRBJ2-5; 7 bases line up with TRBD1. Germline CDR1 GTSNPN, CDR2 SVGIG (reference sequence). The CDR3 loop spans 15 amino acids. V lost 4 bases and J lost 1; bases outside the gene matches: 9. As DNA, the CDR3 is TGTGCCTGGAACCGCCCGGCAGGGGGCCAAGAGACCCAGTACTTC. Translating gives CAWNRPAGGQETQYF. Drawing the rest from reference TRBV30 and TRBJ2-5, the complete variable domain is SQTIHQWPATLVQPVGSPLSLECTVEGTSNPNLYWYRQAAGRGLQLLFYSVGIGQISSEVPQNLSASRPQDRQFILSSKKLLLSDSGFYLCAWNRPAGGQETQYFGPGTRLLVL.

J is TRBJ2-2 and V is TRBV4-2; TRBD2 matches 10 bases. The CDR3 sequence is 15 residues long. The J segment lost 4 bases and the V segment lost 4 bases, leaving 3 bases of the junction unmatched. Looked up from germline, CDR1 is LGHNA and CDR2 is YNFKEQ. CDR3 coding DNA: TGTGCCAGCAGCCGCCTAGCGGGGGTCACCGGGGAGCTGTTTTTT. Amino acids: CASSRLAGVTGELFF.

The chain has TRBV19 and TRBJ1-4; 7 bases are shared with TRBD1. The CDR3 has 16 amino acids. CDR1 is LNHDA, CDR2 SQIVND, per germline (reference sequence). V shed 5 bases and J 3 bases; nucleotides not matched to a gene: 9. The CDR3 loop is CASSSPRDRANEKLFF. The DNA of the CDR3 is TGTGCCAGTAGTTCCCCCCGGGACAGAGCTAATGAAAAACTGTTTTTT.

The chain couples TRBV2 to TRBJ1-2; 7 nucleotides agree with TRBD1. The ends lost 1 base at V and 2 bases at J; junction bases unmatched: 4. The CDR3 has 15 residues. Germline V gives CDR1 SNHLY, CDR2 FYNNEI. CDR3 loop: CASSEGDRHNYGYTF. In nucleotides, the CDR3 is TGTGCCAGCAGTGAAGGGGACAGACACAACTATGGCTACACCTTC.

CDR3: CASSLDSSYTGELFF. The CDR3, as DNA: TGTGCCAGCAGCTTAGATTCGAGTTATACCGGGGAGCTGTTTTTT. The V and J genes are TRBV7-2 and TRBJ2-2, with no clear D. CDR3 length: 15 amino acids. Germline CDR1 and CDR2: SGHTA and FQGNSA. V lost 1 base and J 5 bases, leaving 11 bases between the germline ends.

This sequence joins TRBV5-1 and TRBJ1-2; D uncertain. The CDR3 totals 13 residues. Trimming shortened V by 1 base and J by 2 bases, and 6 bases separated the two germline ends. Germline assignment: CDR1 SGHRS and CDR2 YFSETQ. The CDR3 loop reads CASSLYSNYGYTF. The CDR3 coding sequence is TGCGCCAGCAGCTTGTATTCCAACTATGGCTACACCTTC. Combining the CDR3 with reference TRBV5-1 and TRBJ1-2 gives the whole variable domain KAGVTQTPRYLIKTRGQQVTLSCSPISGHRSVSWYQQTPGQGLQFLFEYFSETQRNKGNFPGRFSGRQFSNSRSEMNVSTLELGDSALYLCASSLYSNYGYTFGSGTRLTVV.

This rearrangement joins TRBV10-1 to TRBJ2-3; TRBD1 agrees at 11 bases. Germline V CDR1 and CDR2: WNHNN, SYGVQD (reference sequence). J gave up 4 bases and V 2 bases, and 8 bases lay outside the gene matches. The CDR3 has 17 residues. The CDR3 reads CASSEVTGTGGPDTQYF. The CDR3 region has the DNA TGCGCCAGCAGTGAGGTCACCGGGACAGGGGGACCAGATACGCAGTATTTT.

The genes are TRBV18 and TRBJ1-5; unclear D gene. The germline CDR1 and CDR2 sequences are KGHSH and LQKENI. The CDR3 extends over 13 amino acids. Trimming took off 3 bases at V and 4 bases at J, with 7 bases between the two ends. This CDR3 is CASSPRENQPQHF. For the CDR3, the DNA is TGTGCCAGCTCACCGAGGGAAAATCAGCCCCAGCATTTT.

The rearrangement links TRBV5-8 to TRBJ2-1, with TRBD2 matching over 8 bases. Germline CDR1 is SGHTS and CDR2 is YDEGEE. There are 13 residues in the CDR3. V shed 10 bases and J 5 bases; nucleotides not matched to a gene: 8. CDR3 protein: CACHRGGNNEQFF. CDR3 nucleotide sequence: TGTGCCTGCCACCGGGGGGGCAACAATGAGCAGTTCTTC.

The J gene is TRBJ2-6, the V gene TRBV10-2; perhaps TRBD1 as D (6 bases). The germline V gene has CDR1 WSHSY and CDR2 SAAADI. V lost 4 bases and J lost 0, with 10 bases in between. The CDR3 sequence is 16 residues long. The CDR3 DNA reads TGCGCCAGCAGTGGGGGGCGGCTCTCTGGGGCCAACGTCCTGACTTTC. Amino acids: CASSGGRLSGANVLTF.

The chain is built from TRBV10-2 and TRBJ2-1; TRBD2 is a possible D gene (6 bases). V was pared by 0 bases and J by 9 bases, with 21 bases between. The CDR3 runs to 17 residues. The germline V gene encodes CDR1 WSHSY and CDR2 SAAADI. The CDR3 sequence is CASSESTAGTLESEQFF. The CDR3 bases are TGCGCCAGCAGTGAGTCGACGGCGGGGACGTTAGAAAGTGAGCAGTTCTTC.

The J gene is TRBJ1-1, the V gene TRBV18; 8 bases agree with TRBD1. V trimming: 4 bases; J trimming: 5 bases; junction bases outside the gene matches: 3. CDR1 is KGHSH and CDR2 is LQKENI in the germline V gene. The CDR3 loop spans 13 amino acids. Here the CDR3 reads CASSRQGRTEAFF. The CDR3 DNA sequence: TGTGCCAGCTCACGACAGGGGCGAACTGAAGCTTTCTTT.

As DNA, the CDR3 is TGTGCCACCCCACTCTACCCTGACACCGGGGAGCTGTTTTTT. It translates to CATPLYPDTGELFF. V and J are TRBV6-5 and TRBJ2-2; D remains ambiguous. The CDR3 sequence is 14 residues long. Germline V CDR1 and CDR2: MNHEY, SVGAGI. V lost 10 bases, J lost 3 bases, and 15 bases lay in between.

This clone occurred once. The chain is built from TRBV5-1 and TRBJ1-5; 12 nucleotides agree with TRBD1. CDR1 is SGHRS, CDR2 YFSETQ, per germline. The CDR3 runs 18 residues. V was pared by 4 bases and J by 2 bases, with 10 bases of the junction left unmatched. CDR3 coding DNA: TGCGCCAGCAGCCCCGGGACAGGGGGCTTGTGGGGCAATCAGCCCCAGCATTTT. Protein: CASSPGTGGLWGNQPQHF.

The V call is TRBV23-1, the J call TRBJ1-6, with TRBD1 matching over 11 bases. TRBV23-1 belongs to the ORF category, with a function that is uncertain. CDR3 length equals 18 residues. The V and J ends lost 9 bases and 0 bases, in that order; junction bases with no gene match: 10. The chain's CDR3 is CARGDRGAKSSYNSPLHF. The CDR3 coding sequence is TGCGCCAGAGGGGACAGGGGGGCCAAGAGCTCCTATAATTCACCCCTCCACTTT.

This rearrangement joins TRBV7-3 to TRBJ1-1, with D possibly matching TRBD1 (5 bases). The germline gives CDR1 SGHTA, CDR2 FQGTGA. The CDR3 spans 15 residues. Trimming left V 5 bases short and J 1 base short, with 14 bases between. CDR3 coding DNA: TGTGCCAGCAGCCCCCGCCCGGGGGAGAACACTGAAGCTTTCTTT. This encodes CASSPRPGENTEAFF.

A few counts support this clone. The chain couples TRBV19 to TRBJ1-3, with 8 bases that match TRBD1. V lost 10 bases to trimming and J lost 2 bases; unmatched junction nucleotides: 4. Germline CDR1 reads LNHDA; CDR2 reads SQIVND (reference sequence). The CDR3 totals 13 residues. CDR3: CATTTGAGNTIYF. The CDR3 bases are TGTGCCACTACGACAGGGGCTGGAAACACCATATATTTT.